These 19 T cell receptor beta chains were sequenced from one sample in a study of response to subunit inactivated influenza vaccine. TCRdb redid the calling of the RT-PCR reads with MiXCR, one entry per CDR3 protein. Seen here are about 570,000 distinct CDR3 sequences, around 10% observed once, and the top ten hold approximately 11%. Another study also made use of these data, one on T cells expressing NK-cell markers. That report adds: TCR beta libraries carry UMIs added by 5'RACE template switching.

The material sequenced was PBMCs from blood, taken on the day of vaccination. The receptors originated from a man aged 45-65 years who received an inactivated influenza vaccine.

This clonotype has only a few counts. This CDR3 reads CASSSGTDQETQYF. The CDR3 coding sequence is TGTGCCAGCAGCTCAGGGACAGACCAAGAGACCCAGTACTTC. The rearrangement uses TRBV5-6 and TRBJ2-5; 7 bases align to TRBD1. This CDR3 region has 14 residues. Germline trimming cut 3 bases from V and 0 bases from J; bases unmatched to any gene: 2. From germline, CDR1 is SGHDT and CDR2 YYEEEE.

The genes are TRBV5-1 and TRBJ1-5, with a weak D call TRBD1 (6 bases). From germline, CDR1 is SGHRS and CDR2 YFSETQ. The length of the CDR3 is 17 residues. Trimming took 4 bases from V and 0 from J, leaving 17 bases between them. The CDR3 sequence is CASSPGPGTYSNQPQHF. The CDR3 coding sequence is TGCGCCAGCAGCCCAGGCCCCGGGACATATAGCAATCAGCCCCAGCATTTT.

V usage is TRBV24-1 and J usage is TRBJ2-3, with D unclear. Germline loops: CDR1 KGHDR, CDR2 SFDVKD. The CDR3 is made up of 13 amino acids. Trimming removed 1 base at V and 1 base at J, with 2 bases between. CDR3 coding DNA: TGTGCCACCAGTGATTTTGGCACAGATACGCAGTATTTT. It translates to CATSDFGTDTQYF.

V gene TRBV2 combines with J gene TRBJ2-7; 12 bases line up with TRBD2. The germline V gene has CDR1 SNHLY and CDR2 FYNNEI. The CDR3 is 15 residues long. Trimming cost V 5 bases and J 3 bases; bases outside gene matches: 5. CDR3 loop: CASSWGGLAGYEQYF. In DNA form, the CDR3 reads TGTGCCAGCAGTTGGGGGGGACTAGCGGGCTACGAGCAGTACTTC. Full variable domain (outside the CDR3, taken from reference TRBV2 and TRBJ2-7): EPEVTQTPSHQVTQMGQEVILRCVPISNHLYFYWYRQILGQKVEFLVSFYNNEISEKSEIFDDQFSVERPDGSNFTLKIRSTKLEDSAMYFCASSWGGLAGYEQYFGPGTRLTVT.

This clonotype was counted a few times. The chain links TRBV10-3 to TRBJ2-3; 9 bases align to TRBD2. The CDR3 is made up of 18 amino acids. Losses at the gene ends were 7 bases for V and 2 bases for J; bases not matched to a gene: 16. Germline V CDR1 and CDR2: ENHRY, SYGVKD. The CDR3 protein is CAINRPSAGGPPTDTQYF. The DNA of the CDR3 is TGTGCCATCAATCGACCGTCGGCGGGAGGGCCCCCCACAGATACGCAGTATTTT.

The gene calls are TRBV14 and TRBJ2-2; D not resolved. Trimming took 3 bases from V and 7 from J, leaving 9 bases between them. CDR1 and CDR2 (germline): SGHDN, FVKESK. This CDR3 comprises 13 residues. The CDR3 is CASSHIPNGELFF. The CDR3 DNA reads TGTGCCAGCAGCCATATACCGAACGGGGAGCTGTTTTTT.

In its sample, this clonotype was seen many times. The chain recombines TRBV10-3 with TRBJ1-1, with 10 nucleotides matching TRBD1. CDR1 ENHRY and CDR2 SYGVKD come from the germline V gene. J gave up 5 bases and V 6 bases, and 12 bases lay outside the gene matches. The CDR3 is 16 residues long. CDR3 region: CAIRAWDRGSGTEAFF. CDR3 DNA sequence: TGTGCCATCAGAGCGTGGGACAGGGGATCAGGGACTGAAGCTTTCTTT.

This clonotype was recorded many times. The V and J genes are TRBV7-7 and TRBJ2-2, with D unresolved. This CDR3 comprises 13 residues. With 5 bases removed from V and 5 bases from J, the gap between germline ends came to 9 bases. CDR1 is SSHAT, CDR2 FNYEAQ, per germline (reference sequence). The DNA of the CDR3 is TGTGCCAGCAGCAAACCTGGAACCGGGGAGCTGTTTTTT. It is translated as CASSKPGTGELFF. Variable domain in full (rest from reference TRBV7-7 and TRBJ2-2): GAGVSQSPRYKVTKRGQDVTLRCDPISSHATLYWYQQALGQGPEFLTYFNYEAQPDKSGLPSDRFSAERPEGSISTLTIQRTEQRDSAMYRCASSKPGTGELFFGEGSRLTVL.

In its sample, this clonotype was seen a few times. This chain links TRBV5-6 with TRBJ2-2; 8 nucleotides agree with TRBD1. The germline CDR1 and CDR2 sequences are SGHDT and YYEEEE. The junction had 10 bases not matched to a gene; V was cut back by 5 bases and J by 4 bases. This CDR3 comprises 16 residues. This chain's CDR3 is CASRLGQGVSTGELFF. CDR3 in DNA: TGTGCCAGCAGACTAGGACAGGGTGTTAGCACCGGGGAGCTGTTTTTT.

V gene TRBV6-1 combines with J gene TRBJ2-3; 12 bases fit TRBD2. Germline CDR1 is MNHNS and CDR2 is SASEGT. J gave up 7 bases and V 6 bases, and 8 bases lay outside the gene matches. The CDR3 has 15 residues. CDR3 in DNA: TGTGCCAGCAGCCCTAGCGGGAGGGCCTCCAATACGCAGTATTTT. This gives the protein CASSPSGRASNTQYF.

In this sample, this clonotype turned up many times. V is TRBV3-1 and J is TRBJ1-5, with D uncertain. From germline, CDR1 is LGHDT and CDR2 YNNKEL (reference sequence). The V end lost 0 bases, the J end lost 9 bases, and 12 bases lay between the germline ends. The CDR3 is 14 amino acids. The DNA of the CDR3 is TGTGCCAGCAGCCAAGACCGTTCTAGGCGGCCCCAGCATTTT. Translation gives CASSQDRSRRPQHF. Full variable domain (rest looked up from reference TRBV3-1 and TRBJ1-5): DTAVSQTPKYLVTQMGNDKSIKCEQNLGHDTMYWYKQDSKKFLKIMFSYNNKELIINETVPNRFSPKSPDKAHLNLHINSLELGDSAVYFCASSQDRSRRPQHFGDGTRLSIL.

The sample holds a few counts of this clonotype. Written as DNA, the CDR3 is TGCGCCAGCAGCCAAGATCTGTACGGGCAGACCGTAAGGTATTTT. This codes for CASSQDLYGQTVRYF. This sequence joins TRBV4-3 and TRBJ2-3; no definite D call. The CDR3 sequence is 15 residues long. Germline CDR1 and CDR2: LGHNA and YSLEER. Trimming left V 0 bases short and J 14 bases short, with 21 bases between.

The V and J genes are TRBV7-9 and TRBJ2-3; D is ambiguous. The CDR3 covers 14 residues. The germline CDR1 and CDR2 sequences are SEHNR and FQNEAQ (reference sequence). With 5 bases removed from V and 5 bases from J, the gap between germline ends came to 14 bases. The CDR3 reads CASSLRIIGDTQYF. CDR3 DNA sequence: TGTGCCAGCAGCCTAAGAATCATCGGAGATACGCAGTATTTT.

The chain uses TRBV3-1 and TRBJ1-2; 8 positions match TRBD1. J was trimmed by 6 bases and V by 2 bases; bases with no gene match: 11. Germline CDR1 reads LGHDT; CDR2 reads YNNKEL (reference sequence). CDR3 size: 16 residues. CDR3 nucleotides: TGTGCCAGCAGCCAACAGGGGGCGGCTAACGTTAATGGCTACACCTTC. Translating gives CASSQQGAANVNGYTF. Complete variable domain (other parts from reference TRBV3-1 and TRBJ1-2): DTAVSQTPKYLVTQMGNDKSIKCEQNLGHDTMYWYKQDSKKFLKIMFSYNNKELIINETVPNRFSPKSPDKAHLNLHINSLELGDSAVYFCASSQQGAANVNGYTFGSGTRLTVV.

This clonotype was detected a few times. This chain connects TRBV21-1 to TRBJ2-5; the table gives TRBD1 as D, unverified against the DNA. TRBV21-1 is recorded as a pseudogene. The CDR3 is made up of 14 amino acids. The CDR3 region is CATALSGAQETQYF. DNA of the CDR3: TGTGCCACCGCCCTGTCCGGGGCCCAAGAGACCCAGTACTTC.

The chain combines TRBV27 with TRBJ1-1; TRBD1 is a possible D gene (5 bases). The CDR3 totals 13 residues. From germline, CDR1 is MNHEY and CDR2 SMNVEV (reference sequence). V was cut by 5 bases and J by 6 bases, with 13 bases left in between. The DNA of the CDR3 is TGTGCCAGCAGTGCGGAGGGGTACTCTGAAGCTTTCTTT. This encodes CASSAEGYSEAFF.

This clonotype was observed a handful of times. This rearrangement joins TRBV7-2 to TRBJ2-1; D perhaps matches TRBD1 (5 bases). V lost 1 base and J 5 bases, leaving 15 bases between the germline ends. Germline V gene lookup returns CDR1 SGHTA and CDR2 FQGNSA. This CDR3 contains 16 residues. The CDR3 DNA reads TGTGCCAGCAGCTTAGTCCCAGGGAATCTCGACAATGAGCAGTTCTTC. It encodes CASSLVPGNLDNEQFF.

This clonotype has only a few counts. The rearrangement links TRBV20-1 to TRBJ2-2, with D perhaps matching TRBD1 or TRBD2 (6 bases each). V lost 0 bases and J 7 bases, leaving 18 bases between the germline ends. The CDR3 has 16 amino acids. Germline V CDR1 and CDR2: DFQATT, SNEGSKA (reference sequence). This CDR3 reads CSARDRRGGQVGELFF. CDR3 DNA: TGCAGTGCTAGAGACCGGCGAGGGGGGCAGGTCGGGGAGCTGTTTTTT.

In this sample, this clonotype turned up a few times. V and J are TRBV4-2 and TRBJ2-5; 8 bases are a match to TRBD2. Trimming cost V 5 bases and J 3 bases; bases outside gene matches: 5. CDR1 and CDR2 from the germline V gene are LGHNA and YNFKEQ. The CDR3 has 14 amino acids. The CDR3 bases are TGTGCCAGCAGCTTAGCGGGACAAGAAGAGACCCAGTACTTC. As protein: CASSLAGQEETQYF.